This note documents a single TCR beta chain sequence. These data come from a study of shared clonotypes between healthy human individuals. Study overall: The donor pool was made up of a couple of women and a few men aged 18 to 49.

Sequencing was performed with immunoSEQ multiplex PCR; in TCRdb, only in-frame clones are kept and a portion is missing. The sample holds approximately 120,000 clones, roughly two thirds seen once. Deletions cut 0 bases from V and 6 bases from J, with 7 bases between. The germline gives CDR1 SGHRS, CDR2 YFSETQ. The CDR3 has 14 residues. This clonotype was sampled from a woman aged 25 to 39 in good health. The sequencing input was memory CD8+ T cells sorted from blood. Regarding subset: CD45RO+ cells pooled with CCR7-negative TemRA cells. This sequence joins TRBV5-1 and TRBJ1-6; D ambiguous. The CDR3 spells CASSLEVTNSPLHF. CDR3 DNA: TGCGCCAGCAGCTTGGAAGTTACTAATTCACCCCTCCACTTT.